The 4 T cell receptor beta chains reported below all come from one sample, sequenced in a study of preoperative IRX-2 immunotherapy in early breast cancer. The treatment: preoperative locoregional IRX-2 cytokine immunotherapy. The repertoire was sequenced with immunoSEQ multiplex PCR; TCRdb's copy has only in-frame clones and lacks some. The data hold 35,000 to 55,000 clones, with about 95% observed a single time. The specimen was tumor tissue, collected after IRX-2 immunotherapy. The receptors come from a human donor with breast cancer.

This chain joins TRBV2 and TRBJ2-1, with D possibly being TRBD1 or TRBD2 (5 bases each). The CDR3 is 13 residues long. Germline CDR1 SNHLY, CDR2 FYNNEI. The V gene lost 8 bases and the J gene lost 8 bases, with 16 bases spanning the gap. Here the CDR3 reads CASSGTARYEQFF. The CDR3 DNA reads as TGTGCCAGCTCCGGGACGGCGCGCTATGAGCAGTTCTTC.

The V call is TRBV15, the J call TRBJ1-5, with D hard to call. The germline V and J ends were trimmed by 0 bases and 2 bases, with 8 bases remaining between them. The CDR3 is 15 residues long. Germline lookup yields CDR1 LNHNV and CDR2 YYDKDF (reference sequence). CDR3 DNA sequence: TGTGCCACCAGCAGAGATTTGGGTGGCAATCAGCCCCAGCATTTT. Protein product: CATSRDLGGNQPQHF.

The CDR3 loop reads CASSLGRQGFSSYNEQFF. CDR3 DNA: TGTGCCAGCAGCTTGGGGAGACAAGGCTTTAGCTCCTACAATGAGCAGTTCTTC. The genes are TRBV11-2 and TRBJ2-1, with a weak D call TRBD2 (5 bases). The CDR3 runs to 18 residues. V was clipped by 3 bases and J by 0 bases, with 18 bases between them. Germline values: CDR1 SGHAT, CDR2 FQNNGV.

The chain links TRBV7-9 to TRBJ2-7; D possibly uses TRBD1 or TRBD2 (5 bases each). This CDR3 spans 15 amino acids. The germline CDR1 and CDR2 sequences are SEHNR and FQNEAQ (reference sequence). Trimming took 5 bases from V and 2 from J, leaving 16 bases between them. The CDR3 nucleotides are TGTGCCAGCAGCCTTGACCGGGACCCGGCCTACGAGCAGTACTTC. Translation gives CASSLDRDPAYEQYF.